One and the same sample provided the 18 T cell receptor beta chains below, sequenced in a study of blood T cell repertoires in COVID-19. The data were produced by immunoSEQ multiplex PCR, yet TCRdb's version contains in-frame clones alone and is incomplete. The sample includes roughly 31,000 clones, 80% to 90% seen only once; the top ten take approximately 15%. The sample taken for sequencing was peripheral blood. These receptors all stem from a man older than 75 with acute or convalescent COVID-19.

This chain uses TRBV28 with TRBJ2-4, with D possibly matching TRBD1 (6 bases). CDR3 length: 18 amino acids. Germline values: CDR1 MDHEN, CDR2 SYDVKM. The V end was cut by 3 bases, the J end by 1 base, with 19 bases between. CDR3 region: CASSFLGGGIPAKNIQYF. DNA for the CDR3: TGTGCCAGCAGTTTTCTTGGGGGCGGAATACCGGCCAAAAACATTCAGTACTTC. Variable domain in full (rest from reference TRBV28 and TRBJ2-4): DVKVTQSSRYLVKRTGEKVFLECVQDMDHENMFWYRQDPGLGLRLIYFSYDVKMKEKGDIPEGYSVSREKKERFSLILESASTNQTSMYLCASSFLGGGIPAKNIQYFGAGTRLSVL.

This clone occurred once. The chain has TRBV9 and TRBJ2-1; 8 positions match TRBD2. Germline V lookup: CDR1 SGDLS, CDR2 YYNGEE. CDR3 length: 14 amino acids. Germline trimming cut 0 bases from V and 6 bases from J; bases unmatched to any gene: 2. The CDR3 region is CASSVDGGANEQFF. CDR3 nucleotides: TGTGCCAGCAGCGTAGACGGGGGGGCCAATGAGCAGTTCTTC.

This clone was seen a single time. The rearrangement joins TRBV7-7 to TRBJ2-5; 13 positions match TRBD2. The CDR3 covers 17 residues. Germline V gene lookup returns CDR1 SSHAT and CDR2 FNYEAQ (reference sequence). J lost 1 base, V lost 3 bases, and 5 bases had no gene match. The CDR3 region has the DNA TGTGCCAGCAGCTTCAGACTAGCGGGGGGACCCCAAGAGACCCAGTACTTC. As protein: CASSFRLAGGPQETQYF.

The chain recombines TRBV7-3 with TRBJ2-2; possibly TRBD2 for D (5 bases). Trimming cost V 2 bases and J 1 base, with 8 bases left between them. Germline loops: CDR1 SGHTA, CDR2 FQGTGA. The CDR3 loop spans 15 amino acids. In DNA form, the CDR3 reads TGTGCCAGCAGCTTACTCGGGGAGAACACCGGGGAGCTGTTTTTT. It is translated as CASSLLGENTGELFF. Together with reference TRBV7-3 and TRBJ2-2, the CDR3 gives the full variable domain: GAGVSQTPSNKVTEKGKYVELRCDPISGHTALYWYRQSLGQGPEFLIYFQGTGAADDSGLPNDRFFAVRPEGSVSTLKIQRTERGDSAVYLCASSLLGENTGELFFGEGSRLTVL.

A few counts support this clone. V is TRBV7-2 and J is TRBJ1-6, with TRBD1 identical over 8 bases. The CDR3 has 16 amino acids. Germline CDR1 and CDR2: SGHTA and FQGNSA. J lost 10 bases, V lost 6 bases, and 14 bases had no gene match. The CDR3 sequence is CASRLDQGASRSPLHF. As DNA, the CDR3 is TGTGCCAGCAGGCTAGATCAGGGGGCGTCTCGATCACCCCTCCACTTT. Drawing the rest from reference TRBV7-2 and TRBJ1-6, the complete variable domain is GAGVSQSPSNKVTEKGKDVELRCDPISGHTALYWYRQSLGQGLEFLIYFQGNSAPDKSGLPSDRFSAERTGGSVSTLTIQRTQQEDSAVYLCASRLDQGASRSPLHFGNGTRLTVT.

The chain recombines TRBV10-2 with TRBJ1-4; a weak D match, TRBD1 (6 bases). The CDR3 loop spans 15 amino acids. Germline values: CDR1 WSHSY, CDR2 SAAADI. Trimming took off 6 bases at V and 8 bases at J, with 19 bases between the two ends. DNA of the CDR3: TGCGCCAGCAGAGACGGTCCAGGGGTGGGAGAAAAACTGTTTTTT. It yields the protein CASRDGPGVGEKLFF.

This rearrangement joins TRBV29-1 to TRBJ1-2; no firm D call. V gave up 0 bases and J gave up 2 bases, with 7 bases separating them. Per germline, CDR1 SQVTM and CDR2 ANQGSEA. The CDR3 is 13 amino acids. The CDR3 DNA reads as TGCAGCGTTGAAGATCCCCTAAACTATGGCTACACCTTC. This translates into CSVEDPLNYGYTF.

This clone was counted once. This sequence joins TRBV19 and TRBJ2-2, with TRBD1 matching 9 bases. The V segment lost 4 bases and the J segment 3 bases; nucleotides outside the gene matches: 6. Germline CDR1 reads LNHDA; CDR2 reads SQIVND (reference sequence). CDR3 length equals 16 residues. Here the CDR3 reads CASSTPGTGYTGELFF. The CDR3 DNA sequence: TGTGCCAGTAGTACTCCTGGGACAGGGTACACCGGGGAGCTGTTTTTT.

The CDR3 nucleotides are TGCAGCGCGCCTAAGACAGGGGGGACCTATGGCTACACCTTC. This gives the protein CSAPKTGGTYGYTF. This chain links TRBV29-1 with TRBJ1-2; 9 bases fit TRBD1. V shed 7 bases and J 4 bases; nucleotides not matched to a gene: 10. CDR1 is SQVTM and CDR2 is ANQGSEA in the germline V gene. The CDR3 is 14 amino acids.

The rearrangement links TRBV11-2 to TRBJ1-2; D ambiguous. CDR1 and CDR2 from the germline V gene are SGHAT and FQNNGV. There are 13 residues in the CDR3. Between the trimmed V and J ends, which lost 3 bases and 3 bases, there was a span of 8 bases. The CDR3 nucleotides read TGTGCCAGCAGCTTTTCAACAGACTATGGCTACACCTTC. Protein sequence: CASSFSTDYGYTF.

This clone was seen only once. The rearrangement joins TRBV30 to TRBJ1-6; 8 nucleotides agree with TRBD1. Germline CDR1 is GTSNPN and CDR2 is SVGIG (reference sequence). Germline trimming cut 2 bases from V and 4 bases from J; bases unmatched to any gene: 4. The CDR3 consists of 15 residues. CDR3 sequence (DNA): TGTGCCTGGAGTCCTCGGACAGGGTATAATTCACCCCTCCACTTT. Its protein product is CAWSPRTGYNSPLHF.

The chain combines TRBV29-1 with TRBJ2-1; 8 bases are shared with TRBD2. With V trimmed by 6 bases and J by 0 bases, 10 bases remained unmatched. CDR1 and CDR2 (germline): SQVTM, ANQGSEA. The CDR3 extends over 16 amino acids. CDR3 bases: TGCAGCGTAAACTACATGACTAGCGCCTCCTACAATGAGCAGTTCTTC. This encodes CSVNYMTSASYNEQFF.

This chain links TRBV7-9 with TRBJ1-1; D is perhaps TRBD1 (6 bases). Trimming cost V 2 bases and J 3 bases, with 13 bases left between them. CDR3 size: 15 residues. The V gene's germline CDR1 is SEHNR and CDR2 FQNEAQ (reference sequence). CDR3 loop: CASSLIKQGYTEAFF. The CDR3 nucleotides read TGTGCCAGCAGCTTAATTAAACAGGGTTACACTGAAGCTTTCTTT.

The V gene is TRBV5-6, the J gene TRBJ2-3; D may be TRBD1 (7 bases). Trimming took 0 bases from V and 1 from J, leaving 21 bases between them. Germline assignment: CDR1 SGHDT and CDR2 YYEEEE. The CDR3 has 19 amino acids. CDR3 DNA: TGTGCCAGCAGCTTGGGGGAGGCGGGACAGCCTTCCGGCACAGATACGCAGTATTTT. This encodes CASSLGEAGQPSGTDTQYF.

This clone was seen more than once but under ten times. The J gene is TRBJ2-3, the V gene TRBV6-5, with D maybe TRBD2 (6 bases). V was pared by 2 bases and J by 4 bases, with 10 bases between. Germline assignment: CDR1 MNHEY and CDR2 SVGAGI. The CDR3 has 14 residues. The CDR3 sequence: CASSYGGTSDTQYF. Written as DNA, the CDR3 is TGTGCCAGCAGTTACGGGGGGACTTCAGATACGCAGTATTTT.

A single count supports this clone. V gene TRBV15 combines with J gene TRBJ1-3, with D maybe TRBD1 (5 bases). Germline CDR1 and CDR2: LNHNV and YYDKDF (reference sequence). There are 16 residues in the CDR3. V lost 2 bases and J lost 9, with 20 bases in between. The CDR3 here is CATSRKDGGLSATIYF. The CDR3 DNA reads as TGTGCCACCAGCAGAAAAGACGGGGGGTTGAGTGCCACCATATATTTT.

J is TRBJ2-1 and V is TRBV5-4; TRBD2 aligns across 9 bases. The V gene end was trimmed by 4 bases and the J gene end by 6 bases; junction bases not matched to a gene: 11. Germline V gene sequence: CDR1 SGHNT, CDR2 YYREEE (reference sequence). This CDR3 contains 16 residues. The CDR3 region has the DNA TGTGCCAGCAGCCGATCTAGCGGGGTAATAGGCAATGAGCAGTTCTTC. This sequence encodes CASSRSSGVIGNEQFF.

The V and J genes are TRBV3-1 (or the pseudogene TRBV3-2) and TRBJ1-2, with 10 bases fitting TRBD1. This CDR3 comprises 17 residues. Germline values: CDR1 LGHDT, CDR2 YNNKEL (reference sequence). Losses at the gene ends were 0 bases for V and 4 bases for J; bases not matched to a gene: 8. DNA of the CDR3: TGTGCCAGCAGCCAAGATTTGCGGACAGGGGGAATCTATGGCTACACCTTC. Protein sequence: CASSQDLRTGGIYGYTF.